This TCR beta chain was found in a study of T and B cells in COVID-19 patients. Across the whole study: Peripheral blood came from COVID-19 patients with active infection or after recovery. 18 of 20 active-infection patients had comorbidities associated with unfavorable COVID-19 outcome. Critical illness requiring mechanical ventilation or extracorporeal membrane oxygenation affected about 65% of the 20 active-infection patients. Study-wide findings and caveats: Blood from mildly ill patients while symptomatic, and early samples from severe cases, were scarce.

TRB was amplified from approximately 250-480 ng of blood genomic DNA. By share, this clonotype counts as medium-sized. Its target is unknown. Multiplex PCR with BIOMED2 TRB-A/B primer pools amplified TRB rearrangements. TCRdb reprocessed the multiplex PCR reads via MiXCR and lists one record per CDR3 protein. The sample contains over a thousand distinct CDR3 sequences, 18% of which appear only once. This receptor was obtained from a human donor with active COVID-19. The sequencing sample was made of blood.

The CDR3 DNA sequence: TGTGCCAGCAGCTGGGCCGCGTCCGGGGAGCTGTTTTTT. This codes for CASSWAASGELFF. The chain combines TRBV7-2 with TRBJ2-2; D is undetermined. Germline assignment: CDR1 SGHTA and CDR2 FQGNSA. This CDR3 has 13 residues. V was pared by 4 bases and J by 6 bases, with 9 bases between.